This is a list of T cell receptor beta chains from one sample in a study of lymphopenia after photon versus proton radiotherapy. Sequenced by immunoSEQ multiplex PCR; TCRdb stores in-frame clones only, minus some. The data hold 25,000 to 30,000 clones, with 75% to 90% observed a single time. Sequenced here: peripheral blood, sampled from a patient treated with photon-based radiotherapy. These receptors were collected from a woman in her forties or fifties with pancreatic cancer. CDR3s include the opening cysteine and the closing phenylalanine or tryptophan. The D gene is left open where the match is weak. The size field is filled for only some rows; it gives once, few, many or a size class.

TRBV11-3	TRBJ2-7	14	TRBD2	.	TGTGCCAGCAGCTTAGCTAGCGGAAGCTACGAGCAGTACTTC	CASSLASGSYEQYF
TRBV19	TRBJ2-7	15	TRBD2	.	TGTGCCAGTAGTATGGGGGGACTAGAATCGCACGAGCAGTACTTC	CASSMGGLESHEQYF
TRBV7-9	TRBJ2-1	15	.	few	TGTGCCAGCAGCTTAGTCGGGAACCCATCCAATGAGCAGTTCTTC	CASSLVGNPSNEQFF
TRBV7-2	TRBJ2-2	16	TRBD2	.	TGTGCCAGCAGCTTAGGCGCGGGAGGGAACACCGGGGAGCTGTTTTTT	CASSLGAGGNTGELFF
TRBV30	TRBJ2-3	12	.	.	TGTGCCTGGAGTGTAACCGAAGATACGCAGTATTTT	CAWSVTEDTQYF
TRBV11-2	TRBJ2-1	15	TRBD2	.	TGTGCCAGCAGCTTGGTGCGGGAGGGATACAATGAGCAGTTCTTC	CASSLVREGYNEQFF
TRBV5-5	TRBJ1-1	14	.	once	TGTGCCAGCAAAGTTTCCCGACATGACACTGAAGCTTTCTTT	CASKVSRHDTEAFF
TRBV27	TRBJ2-7	13	.	.	TGTGCCAGCAGTTTCCCGGGTACGGGGGAGCAGTACTTC	CASSFPGTGEQYF
TRBV21-1	TRBJ2-2	14	.	.	TGTGCCAGCAGCACTCCGCGACCGACCGGGGAGCTGTTTTTT	CASSTPRPTGELFF
TRBV10-3	TRBJ1-1	14	.	few	TGTGCCATCAGTGAACCCGTCGACAACACTGAAGCTTTCTTT	CAISEPVDNTEAFF
TRBV11-2	TRBJ1-1	15	.	.	TGTGCCAGCAGCTTATCCCCTAGGGGTACCCCTGAAGCTTTCTTT	CASSLSPRGTPEAFF
TRBV4-2	TRBJ1-2	15	.	.	TGTGCCAGCAGCCAAGAATTGACGGATAACTATGGCTACACCTTC	CASSQELTDNYGYTF
TRBV9	TRBJ2-5	13	.	.	TGTGCCAGCAGCGTAGAACAAGAAGAGACCCAGTACTTC	CASSVEQEETQYF
TRBV7-8	TRBJ1-4	13	.	.	TGTGCCAGCAGCCCGGGAAGTGGTGAAAAACTGTTTTTT	CASSPGSGEKLFF
TRBV29-1	TRBJ2-1	12	.	.	TGCAGCGCTGGACAGACTAACCATGAGCAGTTCTTC	CSAGQTNHEQFF
TRBV7-9	TRBJ1-1	13	.	few	TGTGCCAGCAGCTTAGCGTGGGATGTTGGAGCTTTCTTT	CASSLAWDVGAFF
TRBV6-6	TRBJ2-1	16	TRBD2	.	TGTGCCAGCAGCCCCGCTAGCGGGAGGGCTCGGGATGAGCAGTTCTTC	CASSPASGRARDEQFF
TRBV6-5	TRBJ1-1	14	.	.	TGTGCCAGCAGCCCGACAGGACGGAACACTGAAGCTTTCTTT	CASSPTGRNTEAFF
TRBV9	TRBJ1-2	17	.	.	TGTGCCAGCAGCGTAGAACAGGGACTCGGGCGGTTAGGTGGCTACACCTTC	CASSVEQGLGRLGGYTF
TRBV7-3	TRBJ2-7	13	TRBD1	.	TGTGCCAGCAGCCCGGACAGGGGCAACGAGCAGTACTTC	CASSPDRGNEQYF
TRBV27	TRBJ2-3	17	TRBD2	.	TGTGCCAGCAGGGAAATTCGGGCTAGCGGGACTACAGATACGCAGTATTTT	CASREIRASGTTDTQYF
TRBV27	TRBJ2-2	15	TRBD1	.	TGTGCCAGCAGTTCGGACAGGGGACGTACCGGGGAGCTGTTTTTT	CASSSDRGRTGELFF
TRBV4-3	TRBJ2-3	14	.	.	TGCGCCAGCCAAGATCAGAGGGGAACAGATACGCAGTATTTT	CASQDQRGTDTQYF
TRBV4-2	TRBJ1-2	14	TRBD1	.	TGTGCCAGCAGCTGGGACAGGGTCCCCAATGGCTACACCTTC	CASSWDRVPNGYTF
TRBV19	TRBJ2-1	13	.	.	TGTGCCACCCGTAGGCAGGGTCTGAATGAGCAGTTCTTC	CATRRQGLNEQFF
TRBV18	TRBJ1-3	15	.	.	TGTGCCAGCTCACCACAGGCAGGGGATGGAAACACCATATATTTT	CASSPQAGDGNTIYF
TRBV11-2	TRBJ2-3	16	.	.	TGTGCCAGCAGTTTTAGGGTGGGCGGGAACACAGATACGCAGTATTTT	CASSFRVGGNTDTQYF
TRBV5-1	TRBJ2-7	15	.	.	TGCGCCAGCAGCTTGGACCTAGTGGTGACCTACGAGCAGTACTTC	CASSLDLVVTYEQYF